These 30 T cell receptor beta chains came from one sample sequenced in a study of T-cell memory formation after mild COVID-19. Each CDR3 protein gets one entry after TCRdb re-called the 5' RACE reads with MiXCR. The data show some 290,000 distinct CDR3 sequences, 15% to 20% seen once. Material: PBMCs or a T cell subset sorted from them (not recorded which). These TCRs come from a man between 18 and 29 years old who had mild COVID-19 (a few samples of this study predate the infection). Cell type and time point are not known.

The chain couples TRBV5-1 to TRBJ2-1; 8 bases agree with TRBD2. Unmatched junction bases numbered 10, after V lost 1 base and J lost 7 bases. The CDR3 consists of 16 residues. In germline, CDR1 is SGHRS, CDR2 YFSETQ. The CDR3 sequence: CASSLISSGQRNEQFF. The CDR3 DNA reads as TGCGCCAGCAGCTTGATTTCTAGCGGGCAGCGGAATGAGCAGTTCTTC.

This clonotype was recorded a few times. The chain joins TRBV5-5 to TRBJ2-7; TRBD2 might be the D (5 bases). Trimming removed 2 bases at V and 2 bases at J, with 11 bases between. The CDR3 totals 14 residues. Germline loops: CDR1 SGHKS, CDR2 YYEKEE (reference sequence). CDR3 residues: CASSLEGLTYEQYV. In DNA, the CDR3 is TGTGCCAGCAGCTTAGAGGGCTTAACCTACGAGCAGTACGTC.

This clonotype was seen only a few times. V and J are TRBV4-2 and TRBJ1-2; D is possibly TRBD1 (5 bases). Germline lookup yields CDR1 LGHNA and CDR2 YNFKEQ. This CDR3 comprises 15 residues. The V end lost 2 bases, the J end lost 4 bases, and 14 bases lay between the germline ends. CDR3 sequence (DNA): TGTGCCAGCAGCCAAACCTCAGCGGGGGGCTATGGCTACACCTTC. This encodes CASSQTSAGGYGYTF.

V usage is TRBV10-2 and J usage is TRBJ2-2; either TRBD1 or TRBD2 may fit D (5 bases each). Trimming took off 8 bases at V and 4 bases at J, with 17 bases between the two ends. The CDR3 totals 15 residues. Germline CDR1 and CDR2: WSHSY and SAAADI. The CDR3 is CASYPGPRGTGELFF. DNA of the CDR3: TGCGCCAGCTACCCGGGACCTCGGGGCACCGGGGAGCTGTTTTTT.

The CDR3 spells CTAGRGNTEAFF. CDR3 sequence (DNA): TGCACAGCCGGAAGAGGTAACACTGAAGCTTTCTTT. J is TRBJ1-1 and V is TRBV29-1; D not resolved. CDR1 is SQVTM and CDR2 is ANQGSEA in the germline V gene. This CDR3 region has 12 residues.

This chain links TRBV6-2 or TRBV6-3 with TRBJ2-7; D possibly corresponds to TRBD1 (5 bases). Germline CDR1 reads MNHEY; CDR2 reads SVGEGT. V was clipped by 5 bases and J by 3 bases, with 11 bases between them. The CDR3 spans 13 residues. The CDR3 spells CASSITGNYEQYF. The CDR3 nucleotides are TGTGCCAGCAGTATAACAGGAAACTACGAGCAGTACTTC.

This sequence joins TRBV23-1 and TRBJ1-3, with D perhaps matching TRBD1 (6 bases). TRBV23-1 is flagged as an ORF with uncertain function. Between the trimmed V and J ends, which lost 2 bases and 0 bases, there was a span of 14 bases. The CDR3 is 17 amino acids. The CDR3 spells CASSQGQSRYSGNTIYF. The CDR3 DNA is TGCGCCAGCAGTCAAGGACAGTCCCGCTACTCTGGAAACACCATATATTTT.

The sample holds many counts of this clonotype. The gene calls are TRBV4-1 and TRBJ1-1; D is unresolved. CDR3 size: 12 residues. V gave up 4 bases and J gave up 7 bases, with 10 bases separating them. Germline CDR1 MGHRA, CDR2 YSYEKL. In DNA form, the CDR3 reads TGCGCCAGCAGCCTGGGAGGGATTGAAGCTTTCTTT. It specifies CASSLGGIEAFF.

CDR3 sequence: CASSPPLMTSGATDTQYF. The CDR3 nucleotides read TGTGCCAGCAGCCCTCCCTTGATGACTAGCGGGGCAACAGATACGCAGTATTTT. This rearrangement joins TRBV7-9 to TRBJ2-3; 11 nucleotides align to TRBD2. With V trimmed by 5 bases and J by 3 bases, 13 bases remained unmatched. The length of the CDR3 is 18 residues. Germline assignment: CDR1 SEHNR and CDR2 FQNEAQ (reference sequence).

This clonotype was seen a few times. The chain carries TRBV7-2 and TRBJ1-1, with D uncertain. The V end lost 5 bases, the J end lost 2 bases, and 15 bases lay between the germline ends. The V gene's germline CDR1 is SGHTA and CDR2 FQGNSA. This CDR3 is 15 amino acids long. The CDR3 loop is CASSRGGVSNTEAFF. The CDR3 nucleotides read TGTGCCAGCAGCCGTGGTGGGGTCAGTAACACTGAAGCTTTCTTT. Full variable domain (rest looked up from reference TRBV7-2 and TRBJ1-1): GAGVSQSPSNKVTEKGKDVELRCDPISGHTALYWYRQSLGQGLEFLIYFQGNSAPDKSGLPSDRFSAERTGGSVSTLTIQRTQQEDSAVYLCASSRGGVSNTEAFFGQGTRLTVV.

V usage is TRBV5-1 and J usage is TRBJ1-4; D is unresolved. Germline CDR1 SGHRS, CDR2 YFSETQ. V gave up 4 bases and J gave up 5 bases, with 9 bases separating them. This CDR3 contains 13 residues. The CDR3 protein is CASSRGQNEKLFF. The CDR3 nucleotides read TGCGCCAGCAGCAGAGGCCAGAATGAAAAACTGTTTTTT.

This clonotype has just a few counts. The chain combines TRBV4-2 with TRBJ2-1, with 8 bases aligning to TRBD2. The CDR3 totals 16 residues. Trimming took 1 base from V and 4 from J; bases not matched to a gene: 6. CDR1 and CDR2 from the germline V gene are LGHNA and YNFKEQ. CDR3 protein: CASSQVSGGRYNEQFF. The CDR3 DNA follows: TGTGCCAGCAGCCAAGTCAGCGGGGGCCGGTACAATGAGCAGTTCTTC.

The J gene is TRBJ1-2, the V gene TRBV5-8; D gene ambiguous. CDR3 length: 14 residues. Trimming took 3 bases from V and 4 from J, leaving 13 bases between them. CDR1 is SGHTS, CDR2 YDEGEE, per germline. The CDR3 bases are TGTGCCAGCAGCTATACTGACACCGTCTATGGCTACACCTTC. Its translation is CASSYTDTVYGYTF.

This clonotype was detected a few times. V is TRBV6-4 and J is TRBJ2-3, with D hard to call. The CDR3 is made up of 14 amino acids. CDR1 and CDR2 (germline): MRHNA, SNTAGT. V lost 5 bases and J lost 0, with 9 bases in between. CDR3 DNA sequence: TGTGCCAGCAGTCCAGTTGCTAGCACAGATACGCAGTATTTT. Translated: CASSPVASTDTQYF.

The gene calls are TRBV11-1 and TRBJ2-5; 10 bases line up with TRBD2. There are 14 residues in the CDR3. Germline CDR1 SGHAT, CDR2 FQDESV (reference sequence). The trim removed 5 bases at V and 5 bases at J, leaving 5 bases unmatched. The CDR3 spells CASSRETSGETQYF. Here the CDR3 DNA reads TGTGCCAGCAGCCGGGAGACTAGCGGGGAGACCCAGTACTTC.

Only one count was recorded for this clonotype. The chain couples TRBV6-2 or TRBV6-3 to TRBJ2-7; maybe TRBD1 (5 bases). The CDR3 loop spans 14 amino acids. Germline CDR1 is MNHEY and CDR2 is SVGEGT. Trimming cost V 4 bases and J 6 bases, with 16 bases left between them. CDR3 amino acids: CASSFSGNMGEQYV. Written as DNA, the CDR3 is TGTGCCAGCAGTTTTTCAGGGAACATGGGCGAGCAGTACGTC.

This clonotype was found many times. The chain links TRBV20-1 to TRBJ1-4, with D tentatively TRBD1 (5 bases). CDR1 and CDR2 (germline): DFQATT, SNEGSKA (reference sequence). Trimming took off 1 base at V and 8 bases at J, with 11 bases between the two ends. The CDR3 consists of 13 residues. The CDR3 reads CSARGGAGEKLFF. CDR3 coding DNA: TGCAGTGCTAGAGGAGGGGCTGGGGAAAAACTGTTTTTT.

This clonotype was counted many times. CDR3 region: CASSPRTGGKGETQYF. In nucleotides, the CDR3 is TGTGCCAGCAGCCCTAGGACAGGGGGCAAGGGAGAGACCCAGTACTTC. This chain connects TRBV5-5 to TRBJ2-5; TRBD1 matches at 11 bases. V lost 4 bases and J lost 4; bases outside the gene matches: 9. Germline-derived CDR1 and CDR2 are SGHKS and YYEKEE (reference sequence). The CDR3 loop spans 16 amino acids.

The gene calls are TRBV7-9 and TRBJ2-7; perhaps TRBD1 as D (5 bases). The germline V and J ends were trimmed by 4 bases and 5 bases, with 18 bases remaining between them. The germline CDR1 and CDR2 sequences are SEHNR and FQNEAQ (reference sequence). This CDR3 is 15 amino acids long. The CDR3 bases are TGTGCCAGCAGCTCCATGGACACGCCAATTAACGAGCAGTACTTC. Protein product: CASSSMDTPINEQYF.

This sequence joins TRBV7-6 and TRBJ2-3, with D perhaps TRBD2 (6 bases). The CDR3 sequence is 19 residues long. Germline CDR1 is SGHVS and CDR2 is FNYEAQ. Trimming left V 1 base short and J 4 bases short, with 24 bases between. The CDR3 DNA reads TGTGCCAGCAGCTTAGGTCTGGCGGGACCAGTTCCTACGGCAGATACGCAGTATTTT. Its protein is CASSLGLAGPVPTADTQYF.

This clonotype was counted between two and nine times. The chain links TRBV4-2 to TRBJ2-3; no reliable D call. V gave up 2 bases and J gave up 2 bases, with 5 bases separating them. Per the germline V gene, CDR1 is LGHNA and CDR2 is YNFKEQ. The CDR3 is 13 amino acids. For the CDR3, the DNA is TGTGCCAGCAGCCAACAACTCACAGATACGCAGTATTTT. Translated: CASSQQLTDTQYF.

This rearrangement joins TRBV12-3 or TRBV12-4 to TRBJ2-5; 7 nucleotides match TRBD1. V dropped 5 bases and J dropped 5; count of bases not matched to a gene: 8. This CDR3 comprises 14 residues. The CDR3 bases are TGTGCCAGCAGTCTCTCGGACAGGAGGGAGACCCAGTACTTC. The encoded protein is CASSLSDRRETQYF.

This chain's CDR3 is CASRPGGLPNEQFF. The CDR3 DNA follows: TGTGCCAGCAGGCCAGGGGGACTCCCGAATGAGCAGTTCTTC. The V and J genes are TRBV6-5 and TRBJ2-1; D perhaps matches TRBD1 (7 bases). CDR1 and CDR2 from the germline V gene are MNHEY and SVGAGI. Trimming pared 6 bases from V and 7 bases from J, leaving 16 bases between. The CDR3 has 14 amino acids.

The gene calls are TRBV7-2 and TRBJ2-2, with D perhaps given as TRBD1 or TRBD2 (7 bases each). The length of the CDR3 is 20 residues. V was pared by 7 bases and J by 5 bases, with 32 bases between. CDR1 SGHTA and CDR2 FQGNSA come from the germline V gene. The DNA of the CDR3 is TGTGCCAGCACCCCCTTTGGGACAGACTTCGGGAGGATATCGACCGGGGAGCTGTTTTTT. Translated, it gives CASTPFGTDFGRISTGELFF.

This clonotype was seen only a few times. This rearrangement joins TRBV5-1 to TRBJ1-4, with D uncertain. This CDR3 is 15 amino acids long. Trimming took 0 bases from V and 9 from J, leaving 15 bases between them. Per the germline V gene, CDR1 is SGHRS and CDR2 is YFSETQ. CDR3 residues: CASSLDPSLGKKLFF. The CDR3 region has the DNA TGCGCCAGCAGCTTGGACCCGTCTCTCGGGAAAAAACTGTTTTTT.

There are a few counts of this clonotype. V is TRBV10-3 and J is TRBJ2-4; tentatively, D is TRBD1 or TRBD2 (5 bases each). The CDR3 loop spans 13 amino acids. Germline V gene data show CDR1 as ENHRY and CDR2 as SYGVKD. V was shortened by 7 bases and J by 2 bases, with 9 bases between the two germline ends. CDR3 protein: CAITEGPKNIQYF. The CDR3 bases are TGTGCCATCACCGAGGGACCCAAAAACATTCAGTACTTC.

A few counts support this clonotype. V is TRBV19 and J is TRBJ1-1; D remains unclear. Trimming cost V 3 bases and J 8 bases, with 16 bases left between them. This CDR3 spans 14 amino acids. Germline CDR1 and CDR2: LNHDA and SQIVND (reference sequence). The CDR3 is CASSIGSGISEAFF. DNA of the CDR3: TGTGCCAGTAGTATCGGTTCGGGAATCTCCGAAGCTTTCTTT.

The CDR3 reads CASSLLSGGPNEQYF. The CDR3 DNA follows: TGCGCCAGCAGCCTCCTCAGCGGGGGGCCTAACGAGCAGTACTTC. The V call is TRBV5-1, the J call TRBJ2-7, with 9 positions matching TRBD2. CDR1 is SGHRS and CDR2 is YFSETQ in the germline V gene. Trimming took 4 bases from V and 5 from J; bases not matched to a gene: 10. The CDR3 has 15 residues.

The sample holds a few counts of this clonotype. The rearrangement joins TRBV5-1 to TRBJ2-7; no clear D gene. V was pared by 0 bases and J by 2 bases, with 12 bases between. This CDR3 is built from 15 residues. Per germline, CDR1 SGHRS and CDR2 YFSETQ. In DNA form, the CDR3 reads TGCGCCAGCAGCTTGGGAGGTCAGCCGGCCTACGAGCAGTACTTC. Protein: CASSLGGQPAYEQYF.

This chain connects TRBV12-3 or TRBV12-4 to TRBJ1-2, with D unresolved. Trimming removed 4 bases from V and 3 bases from J, with 6 bases in between. The CDR3 loop spans 12 amino acids. In DNA form, the CDR3 reads TGTGCCAGCAGTTATGGACACTATGGCTACACCTTC. Its translation is CASSYGHYGYTF.